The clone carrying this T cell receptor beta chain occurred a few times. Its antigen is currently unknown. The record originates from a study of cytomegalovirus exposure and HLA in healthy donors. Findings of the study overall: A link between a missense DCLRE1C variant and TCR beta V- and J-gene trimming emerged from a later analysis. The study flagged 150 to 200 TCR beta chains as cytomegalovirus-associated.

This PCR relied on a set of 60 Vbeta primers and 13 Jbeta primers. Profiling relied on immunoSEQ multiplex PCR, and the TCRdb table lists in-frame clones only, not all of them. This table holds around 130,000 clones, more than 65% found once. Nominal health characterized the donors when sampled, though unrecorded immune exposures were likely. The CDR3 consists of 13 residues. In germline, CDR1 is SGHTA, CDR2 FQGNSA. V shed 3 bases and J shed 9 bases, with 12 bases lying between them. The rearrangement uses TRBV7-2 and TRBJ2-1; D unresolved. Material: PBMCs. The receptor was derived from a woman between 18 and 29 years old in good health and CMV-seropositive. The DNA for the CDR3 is TGTGCCAGCAGCTTTTACTCTAGTACTGAGCAGTTCTTC. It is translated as CASSFYSSTEQFF.